This record concerns one T cell receptor beta chain sequence. Generated by immunoSEQ multiplex PCR, the TCRdb table keeps only in-frame clones and is missing some. The data contain around 16,000 clones, approximately 80% of them seen just once; the ten biggest clones take up roughly a sixth. This entry is derived from a study of T cell changes during pregnancy in multiple sclerosis. Germline V gene sequence: CDR1 MGHRA, CDR2 YSYEKL. V was cut by 4 bases and J by 6 bases, with 12 bases left in between. CDR3 length: 13 amino acids. The source of this sequence is a female donor in good health, enrolled as a control in a pregnancy study. Source: CD8+ T cells from peripheral blood mononuclear cells, taken after pregnancy. The chain recombines TRBV4-1 with TRBJ1-2; D is perhaps TRBD1 (5 bases). In DNA, the CDR3 is TGCGCCAGCAGCCCAGATCGGGGGAATGGCTACACCTTC. It codes for CASSPDRGNGYTF.